These T cell receptor beta chains were read from a single sample in a study of beta chain features in type 1 diabetes. The data were produced by immunoSEQ multiplex PCR, yet TCRdb's version contains in-frame clones alone and is incomplete. This table has over 700,000 clones, 15% to 20% appearing once. The specimen was naive CD4+ T cells from blood. The origin of the receptors is a young woman in good health. CDR3s include the opening cysteine and the closing phenylalanine or tryptophan. The order of the fields is J gene, D gene, clone size, V gene, CDR3 DNA, CDR3 protein. The D gene is left open where the match is weak. Some rows have no size entry. The others give once, few or many, or a class for an expanded clone.

j_call: TRBJ1-1; d_call: -; clone_size: -; v_call: TRBV29-1; cdr3_nt: TGCAGCGTTGAAGTACTAGACAGACTGAACACTGAAGCTTTCTTT; cdr3_aa: CSVEVLDRLNTEAFF
j_call: TRBJ1-2; d_call: -; clone_size: few; v_call: TRBV10-3; cdr3_nt: TGTGCCATCGGCGGAGCTAACTATGGCTACACCTTC; cdr3_aa: CAIGGANYGYTF
j_call: TRBJ2-7; d_call: -; clone_size: -; v_call: TRBV5-1; cdr3_nt: TGCGCCAGCAGCTCGCAGCCCGGGACCCCCTCTTACGAGCAGTACTTC; cdr3_aa: CASSSQPGTPSYEQYF
j_call: TRBJ2-5; d_call: TRBD2; clone_size: few; v_call: TRBV25-1; cdr3_nt: TGTGCCAGCAGTCCATGGGGGGGTGAGACCCAGTACTTC; cdr3_aa: CASSPWGGETQYF
j_call: TRBJ2-7; d_call: TRBD1; clone_size: -; v_call: TRBV11-2; cdr3_nt: TGTGCCAGCAGCTTAGGCGACAGGGGCGAGCAGTACTTC; cdr3_aa: CASSLGDRGEQYF
j_call: TRBJ2-5; d_call: -; clone_size: few; v_call: TRBV7-2; cdr3_nt: TGTGCCAGCAGCTTAGAGCCGGGGCCGCGAGGGACCCAGTACTTC; cdr3_aa: CASSLEPGPRGTQYF
j_call: TRBJ1-4; d_call: -; clone_size: -; v_call: TRBV15; cdr3_nt: TGTGCCACCAGCGTCCGACAATTCGGGGAAAAACTGTTTTTT; cdr3_aa: CATSVRQFGEKLFF
j_call: TRBJ2-4; d_call: TRBD2; clone_size: few; v_call: TRBV6-1; cdr3_nt: TGTGCCAGCAGTCTGGGACTAGCGGCAAAAAACATTCAGTACTTC; cdr3_aa: CASSLGLAAKNIQYF
j_call: TRBJ2-1; d_call: -; clone_size: -; v_call: TRBV7-9; cdr3_nt: TGTGCCAGCAGCTCGGGGACATCCTACAATGAGCAGTTCTTC; cdr3_aa: CASSSGTSYNEQFF
j_call: TRBJ1-1; d_call: -; clone_size: -; v_call: TRBV7-2; cdr3_nt: TGTGCCAGCAGCTTAGGAGGCGGCACTGAAGCTTTCTTT; cdr3_aa: CASSLGGGTEAFF
j_call: TRBJ2-3; d_call: -; clone_size: few; v_call: TRBV19; cdr3_nt: TGTGCCAGTAAAGGAGGCAGGCTCACAGATACGCAGTATTTT; cdr3_aa: CASKGGRLTDTQYF
j_call: TRBJ2-1; d_call: -; clone_size: few; v_call: TRBV5-1; cdr3_nt: TGCGCCAGCAGCCGACAGGGAGGGTTCGGACACAATGAGCAGTTCTTC; cdr3_aa: CASSRQGGFGHNEQFF
j_call: TRBJ2-7; d_call: TRBD2; clone_size: -; v_call: TRBV7-2; cdr3_nt: TGTGCCAGCAGCTTAGTTGCGGGAGGATCCCACGAGCAGTACTTC; cdr3_aa: CASSLVAGGSHEQYF
j_call: TRBJ1-2; d_call: -; clone_size: -; v_call: TRBV28; cdr3_nt: TGTGCCAGCAGTCGACAGATTGGTATTGGCTATGGCTACACCTTC; cdr3_aa: CASSRQIGIGYGYTF
j_call: TRBJ1-5; d_call: TRBD1; clone_size: few; v_call: TRBV10-3; cdr3_nt: TGTGCCATCGGAGGGGGCCTAAGCAATCAGCCCCAGCATTTT; cdr3_aa: CAIGGGLSNQPQHF
j_call: TRBJ2-5; d_call: -; clone_size: few; v_call: TRBV28; cdr3_nt: TGTGCCAGCAGTCTTCTGATGCTACAAGAGACCCAGTACTTC; cdr3_aa: CASSLLMLQETQYF
j_call: TRBJ2-7; d_call: TRBD2; clone_size: few; v_call: TRBV6-5; cdr3_nt: TGTGCCAGCAGTCGGACTAGCGGGGACTCCTACGAGCAGTACTTC; cdr3_aa: CASSRTSGDSYEQYF
j_call: TRBJ2-7; d_call: TRBD2; clone_size: few; v_call: TRBV27; cdr3_nt: TGTGCCAGCAGTCCAATAGCGGGAGTTCCCTCCTACGAGCAGTACTTC; cdr3_aa: CASSPIAGVPSYEQYF
j_call: TRBJ2-5; d_call: -; clone_size: -; v_call: TRBV28; cdr3_nt: TGTGCCAGCAGTAACGCCCGGGGGACCCAGTACTTC; cdr3_aa: CASSNARGTQYF
j_call: TRBJ2-7; d_call: -; clone_size: few; v_call: TRBV11-1; cdr3_nt: TGTGCCAGCAGCGCTGAGGGGCGTTGGGGGGCGCGCTACGAGCAGTACTTC; cdr3_aa: CASSAEGRWGARYEQYF
j_call: TRBJ1-2; d_call: TRBD1; clone_size: few; v_call: TRBV18; cdr3_nt: TGTGCCAGCTCACCACAACAGGCCGACAGGGGGCTGGAAGGCTACACCTTC; cdr3_aa: CASSPQQADRGLEGYTF
j_call: TRBJ2-2; d_call: TRBD2; clone_size: -; v_call: TRBV5-1; cdr3_nt: TGCGCCAGCAGCTTGGCTAGCGGGATAAACACCGGGGAGCTGTTTTTT; cdr3_aa: CASSLASGINTGELFF
j_call: TRBJ2-7; d_call: -; clone_size: few; v_call: TRBV10-2; cdr3_nt: TGCGCCAGCAGGGGGACCACCCCCGAGCAGTACTTC; cdr3_aa: CASRGTTPEQYF
j_call: TRBJ2-7; d_call: -; clone_size: few; v_call: TRBV29-1; cdr3_nt: TGCAGCGTTGGTTGGGCCAATTCCAACGAGCAGTACTTC; cdr3_aa: CSVGWANSNEQYF
j_call: TRBJ2-7; d_call: TRBD2; clone_size: -; v_call: TRBV7-6; cdr3_nt: TGTGCCAGCAGCTTAGTGGCTCTAGCGGGAGGTGCCTACGAGCAGTACTTC; cdr3_aa: CASSLVALAGGAYEQYF
j_call: TRBJ2-5; d_call: -; clone_size: -; v_call: TRBV2; cdr3_nt: TGTGCCAGCAGACGACTAGAGGAGACCCAGTACTTC; cdr3_aa: CASRRLEETQYF
j_call: TRBJ2-1; d_call: TRBD2; clone_size: -; v_call: TRBV5-1; cdr3_nt: TGCGCCAGCAGCTCCGGGACTAGCGGGCTTAGCTCCTACAATGAGCAGTTCTTC; cdr3_aa: CASSSGTSGLSSYNEQFF
j_call: TRBJ2-6; d_call: -; clone_size: -; v_call: TRBV7-3; cdr3_nt: TGTGCCAGCAGTGACAGACGACCCGGACAGCCCAGATCTGGGGCCAACGTCCTGACTTTC; cdr3_aa: CASSDRRPGQPRSGANVLTF
j_call: TRBJ2-6; d_call: -; clone_size: few; v_call: TRBV6-6; cdr3_nt: TGTGCCACCAAATCTGGGGCCAACGTCCTGACTTTC; cdr3_aa: CATKSGANVLTF
j_call: TRBJ1-5; d_call: TRBD1; clone_size: -; v_call: TRBV9; cdr3_nt: TGTGCCAGCAGCACACAGGGGGATCAGCCCCAGCATTTT; cdr3_aa: CASSTQGDQPQHF
j_call: TRBJ2-7; d_call: -; clone_size: few; v_call: TRBV27; cdr3_nt: TGTGCCAGCAGTTTTGTGGCGGGCAGGGTCATCCCCTACGAGCAGTACTTC; cdr3_aa: CASSFVAGRVIPYEQYF
j_call: TRBJ2-2; d_call: -; clone_size: -; v_call: TRBV4-1; cdr3_nt: TGCGCCAGCTGTCCTTATGGCTCCACCGGGGAGCTGTTTTTT; cdr3_aa: CASCPYGSTGELFF
j_call: TRBJ2-3; d_call: -; clone_size: few; v_call: TRBV13; cdr3_nt: TGTGCCAGCCAGGAGGGCGCAGATACGCAGTATTTT; cdr3_aa: CASQEGADTQYF
j_call: TRBJ1-1; d_call: -; clone_size: -; v_call: TRBV5-1; cdr3_nt: TGCGCCAGCAGCTTGATTGGTGGGGCGGGAGGCATGAACACTGAAGCTTTCTTT; cdr3_aa: CASSLIGGAGGMNTEAFF
j_call: TRBJ2-1; d_call: -; clone_size: -; v_call: TRBV15; cdr3_nt: TGTGCCACCAGCAGAACCACAGGGTCCGGTGGGCAGTTCTTC; cdr3_aa: CATSRTTGSGGQFF
j_call: TRBJ2-7; d_call: -; clone_size: -; v_call: TRBV6-6; cdr3_nt: TGTGCCAGCAGTTATATGGCCGACTACGAGCAGTACTTC; cdr3_aa: CASSYMADYEQYF
j_call: TRBJ2-7; d_call: -; clone_size: -; v_call: TRBV14; cdr3_nt: TGTGCCAGCAGCCCCCTGCTGACGGGAAACTACGAGCAGTACTTC; cdr3_aa: CASSPLLTGNYEQYF
j_call: TRBJ2-1; d_call: -; clone_size: -; v_call: TRBV7-8; cdr3_nt: TGTGCCAGCAGCTCGAGGCCGATAGGCAATGAGCAGTTCTTC; cdr3_aa: CASSSRPIGNEQFF
j_call: TRBJ2-5; d_call: -; clone_size: -; v_call: TRBV18; cdr3_nt: TGTGCCAGCTCACTTACCAGCGGCCAAGAGACCCAGTACTTC; cdr3_aa: CASSLTSGQETQYF
j_call: TRBJ2-3; d_call: -; clone_size: -; v_call: TRBV27; cdr3_nt: TGTGCCAGCAGTTTAAAGGGCAGGGCGGATACGCAGTATTTT; cdr3_aa: CASSLKGRADTQYF
j_call: TRBJ2-4; d_call: -; clone_size: -; v_call: TRBV6-5; cdr3_nt: TGTGCCAGCAGGGCTCAAGGGAAAAACATTCAGTACTTC; cdr3_aa: CASRAQGKNIQYF
j_call: TRBJ2-1; d_call: -; clone_size: -; v_call: TRBV7-2; cdr3_nt: TGTGCCAGCAGCTTATCCGTACAGGCACAGAATGAGCAGTTCTTC; cdr3_aa: CASSLSVQAQNEQFF
j_call: TRBJ2-2; d_call: -; clone_size: few; v_call: TRBV5-6; cdr3_nt: TGTGCCAGCAGCCCTACAGGGCGCACCGGGGAGCTGTTTTTT; cdr3_aa: CASSPTGRTGELFF
j_call: TRBJ1-2; d_call: -; clone_size: few; v_call: TRBV4-3; cdr3_nt: TGCGCCAGCAGCCAAGATACCAGGGGTCGGGATGGCTACACCTTC; cdr3_aa: CASSQDTRGRDGYTF
j_call: TRBJ2-1; d_call: -; clone_size: -; v_call: TRBV27; cdr3_nt: TGTGCCAGCACCCCGACAGGGAGGAGAAATGAGCAGTTCTTC; cdr3_aa: CASTPTGRRNEQFF
j_call: TRBJ1-3; d_call: -; clone_size: -; v_call: TRBV9; cdr3_nt: TGTGCCAGCAGCGTAGGTCAGGGTTCTGGAAACACCATATATTTT; cdr3_aa: CASSVGQGSGNTIYF
j_call: TRBJ2-1; d_call: -; clone_size: -; v_call: TRBV5-1; cdr3_nt: TGCGCCAGCAGCTTGGGGCAGGGCGGCTATGAGCAGTTCTTC; cdr3_aa: CASSLGQGGYEQFF
j_call: TRBJ1-2; d_call: -; clone_size: few; v_call: TRBV20-1; cdr3_nt: TGCAGTGCTAGAGGGGTTGGTGGCTACACCTTC; cdr3_aa: CSARGVGGYTF
j_call: TRBJ2-2; d_call: -; clone_size: -; v_call: TRBV6-1; cdr3_nt: TGTGCCAGCAGTAGGACGGTGAACACCGGGGAGCTGTTTTTT; cdr3_aa: CASSRTVNTGELFF
j_call: TRBJ2-1; d_call: TRBD2; clone_size: few; v_call: TRBV2; cdr3_nt: TGTGCCAGCAGGCCTACTAGCGGGAGTTTCGATGAGCAGTTCTTC; cdr3_aa: CASRPTSGSFDEQFF
j_call: TRBJ2-5; d_call: TRBD1; clone_size: -; v_call: TRBV28; cdr3_nt: TGTGCCAGCACTCTACAGGGGGCGGAGACCCAGTACTTC; cdr3_aa: CASTLQGAETQYF